The entry below describes one TCR beta chain. The sample holds a few counts of this clonotype. The antigen it recognizes is unknown. Within one base of it there is no much larger clone, and no base qualities were kept. Libraries were built with 5' RACE. This sample was sequenced with an Illumina HiSeq 2000. Template switching added a universal primer binding site, and the final cDNA carried a unique molecular identifier that allowed TCR cDNA molecules to be counted accurately. First-strand cDNA for TCR alpha and beta chains was synthesized from specific primers in the conserved constant-segment region. To control for contamination, each cDNA library was double barcoded with a SMART-Mk sample barcode plus Illumina barcodes. TruSeq adapter sequences and Illumina sample barcodes were added in two successive PCR steps. TCR alpha and beta cDNA libraries were sequenced on the Illumina HiSeq platform with custom primers. In the original analysis: MiGEC processed the raw reads to extract unique molecular identifiers, while MiXCR was used to determine the CDR3 positions. Recombination models were inferred per individual with the repgenHMM and IGoR tools using an EM algorithm. Shared clonotypes were analyzed with the tcR package in R, and sharing was normalized by the product of cloneset sizes. To study raw recombination free of thymic and clonal selection effects, out-of-frame nonproductive sequences were analyzed. The raw public reads went through TCRdb reprocessing: fastp at Q25, MiXCR clone calling, in-frame beta chains kept. Rows with one shared CDR3 protein collapse into an entry with the most common genes and DNA. V and J calls and clone size were set by TCRdb, not the authors. The sample table lists 1.5 million to 2 million distinct CDR3 sequences, about 32% of them with a count of one. About 0.27% of the sample lies in the top ten.

This sample stems from a study of identical twins (dated by TCRdb to the mid-2010s). About the full investigation: To test whether fetal clonotypes persist, the study used deep sequencing on TCR alpha and beta repertoires from monozygotic twins, unrelated adults of various ages, and cord blood. To rule out contamination, replicate twin experiments were performed at different times with different library preparation protocols.

General findings and caveats noted by the study authors: Compared with coincidental sharing between unrelated individuals, an excess of low generation-probability sequences was observed among out-of-frame TCR alpha sequences shared between twins. Fewer insertions were carried by abundant cord blood beta clonotypes; a weaker similar trend was observed in young adult naive repertoires, while no such trend was observed in memory repertoires. Excess twin sharing in beta out-of-frame sequences was weaker because fewer shared sequences lowered the signal-to-noise ratio. Because the same donors could not be followed over many years, the conclusions relied on cross-sectional statistical analysis. Invariant T cells such as MAIT and iNKT could partly confound zero-insertion analyses, although diverse VJ usage argued against such confounding for most clonotypes. Out-of-frame TCR alpha sharing in monozygotic twins was systematically underestimated by recombination models, whereas sharing between unrelated individuals was in agreement with the recombination models.

From its cysteine to its phenylalanine, the CDR3 spans 14 amino acids. Only the CDR3 portion is preserved as DNA: 42 bases, with reading frame beginning at the first base. The germline V gene encodes CDR1 SGHRS and CDR2 YFSETQ. Trimming takes 4 bases from V and 2 bases from J, and the germline ends sit 10 bases apart. Only healthy Caucasian donors were included. Source material: cord blood. The receptor was derived from a newborn girl in good health. The sequence joins TRBV5-1 to TRBJ1-5, with the D gene too uncertain to name. In nucleotide form, the sequence is TGCGCCAGCAGCATCGGGCCCCGCAATCAGCCCCAGCATTTT. Its protein reads: CASSIGPRNQPQHF.